This is a list of T cell receptor beta chains from one sample in a study of molecular identifiers for immune sequencing clone quantification. Using its own MiXCR run on the PCR reads, TCRdb lists one record per CDR3 protein. The sample yields about 300,000 distinct CDR3 sequences, 20% to 25% seen once. The sequenced sample was naive CD8+ T cells from blood, with Jurkat cell RNA spiked in. The receptors shown here come from a human donor in good health. Some libraries in this study had Jurkat cell RNA spiked in. CDR3s include the opening cysteine and the closing phenylalanine or tryptophan. D genes are given only for firm matches. Only some rows state a clone size, as once, few, many or a class for expanded clones.

-	TRBV12-2	TRBJ1-2	few	TGTGCAAGTCGCTTACCAATACTCGGAAACTATGGCTACACCTTC	CASRLPILGNYGYTF
-	TRBV12-3/TRBV12-4	TRBJ1-1	many	TGTGCCAGCAGCCCTACTCAGGGTTCGGACACTGAAGCTTTCTTT	CASSPTQGSDTEAFF
TRBD2	TRBV14	TRBJ2-3	many	TGTGCCAGCAGCCCGGGACTAGCGGGAGCGGGATATACGCAGTATTTT	CASSPGLAGAGYTQYF
-	TRBV2	TRBJ1-5	few	TGTGCCAGCAGTGAAGCTGTCTTACCGGGGCCCCAGCATTTT	CASSEAVLPGPQHF
-	TRBV19	TRBJ1-1	few	TGTGCCAGTAGCCGGGGCGTCACTGAAGCTTTCTTT	CASSRGVTEAFF
-	TRBV27	TRBJ2-7	-	TGTGCCGGCAGTTTAGGCGCGACGGCCTACGAGCAGTACTTC	CAGSLGATAYEQYF
TRBD1	TRBV29-1	TRBJ2-2	few	TGCAGCGTTAGGGGACAGGGGGCAATCGGGGAGCTGTTTTTT	CSVRGQGAIGELFF
TRBD1	TRBV27	TRBJ1-5	many	TGTGCCAGCAGCGTGACAGGGGACAATCAGCCCCAGCATTTT	CASSVTGDNQPQHF
TRBD1	TRBV2	TRBJ1-1	many	TGTGCCAGCAGTACAGGGGGCTGGGGCACTGAAGCTTTCTTT	CASSTGGWGTEAFF
-	TRBV25-1	TRBJ1-5	many	TGTGCCAGCAGTGATCCGAGACTTGTGGAGGATAGCAATCAGCCCCAGCATTTT	CASSDPRLVEDSNQPQHF
-	TRBV29-1	TRBJ2-7	many	TGCAGCGTTGAAGTGCGTGGGGGGCCCGCCTACGAGCAGTACTTC	CSVEVRGGPAYEQYF
TRBD2	TRBV28	TRBJ2-3	many	TGTGCCAGCAGTTTGAACAGCGGGAGGATCGCAGATACGCAGTATTTT	CASSLNSGRIADTQYF
TRBD1	TRBV14	TRBJ1-1	-	TGTGCCAGCAGCCCTCCCAGGACAGGGTGGAGCACTGAAGCTTTCTTT	CASSPPRTGWSTEAFF
-	TRBV6-2/TRBV6-3	TRBJ2-7	few	TGTGCCAGCAGACCGGGACATCAGTACGAGCAGTACTTC	CASRPGHQYEQYF
TRBD2	TRBV4-1	TRBJ2-7	many	TGCGCCAGCAGCCTCTCCGGGACTAGCGGCTACGAGCAGTACTTC	CASSLSGTSGYEQYF
-	TRBV29-1	TRBJ1-1	many	TGCAGCGTTGAGGGGCTGGACACTGAAGCTTTCTTT	CSVEGLDTEAFF
-	TRBV30	TRBJ1-1	few	TGTGCCTGGAGTGTACCGGGGGGTAGGGGCACTGAAGCTTTCTTT	CAWSVPGGRGTEAFF
-	TRBV4-3	TRBJ2-5	-	TGCGCCAGCAGCCAAGATTGGATAGCGACAAGTTTAGAGACCCAGTACTTC	CASSQDWIATSLETQYF
TRBD1	TRBV7-6	TRBJ2-7	-	TGTGCCAGCAGCTTCGAGGCCGGTCAGGGGGCAGGCGAGCAGTACTTC	CASSFEAGQGAGEQYF
-	TRBV28	TRBJ2-3	many	TGTGCCAGCGGGAGGACAGACCCGCGACCAGATACGCAGTATTTT	CASGRTDPRPDTQYF
TRBD1	TRBV28	TRBJ1-5	-	TGTGCCAGCAGTCCCGGGGCAGGGGGTAATCAGCCCCAGCATTTT	CASSPGAGGNQPQHF
-	TRBV10-3	TRBJ1-2	few	TGTGCCATCAGTTCCGCCGGGACCGAGTTATCCTACTATGGCTACACCTTC	CAISSAGTELSYYGYTF
-	TRBV5-4	TRBJ2-4	many	TGTGCCAGCAGCTTGGTTGGTAGCGGTGAACCCCTAGCCAAAAACATTCAGTACTTC	CASSLVGSGEPLAKNIQYF
TRBD2	TRBV5-1	TRBJ2-5	many	TGCGCCAGCAGCCCCCCTTACCTAGCGGGAGGGCTAGCAGGAGAGACCCAGTACTTC	CASSPPYLAGGLAGETQYF
TRBD2	TRBV20-1	TRBJ2-7	many	TGCAGTGCTAGTCGGCGGGGGGCTTACGAGCAGTACTTC	CSASRRGAYEQYF
-	TRBV7-9	TRBJ2-3	many	TGTGCCAGCAGCTCCTACACAGATACGCAGTATTTT	CASSSYTDTQYF
-	TRBV6-2/TRBV6-3	TRBJ1-5	many	TGTGCCAGCAGTTACAACTATGAGGAGCCCCAGCATTTT	CASSYNYEEPQHF
-	TRBV7-6	TRBJ2-2	many	TGTGCCAGCAGCTCCCTTGGAGCGAACACCGGGGAGCTGTTTTTT	CASSSLGANTGELFF
-	TRBV7-9	TRBJ2-7	many	TGTGCCAGCAGCCCCGACGGGCTCTACGAGCAGTACTTC	CASSPDGLYEQYF
-	TRBV5-1	TRBJ2-2	many	TGCGCCAGCAGTTTATTCGCCGGGACCCTAGCCTTCGCGAACACCGGGGAGCTGTTTTTT	CASSLFAGTLAFANTGELFF
TRBD1	TRBV28	TRBJ1-2	many	TGTGCCAGCAGCCTCTTCTCAGGGGGCTCTAGAGAGTATGGCTACACCTTC	CASSLFSGGSREYGYTF
-	TRBV30	TRBJ2-1	many	TGTGCCTGGGACACTTACTACAATGAGCAGTTCTTC	CAWDTYYNEQFF
TRBD1	TRBV2	TRBJ1-1	many	TGTGCCAACGGACAGGGGATTGGCACTGAAGCTTTCTTT	CANGQGIGTEAFF
-	TRBV13	TRBJ1-1	many	TGTGCCAGCAGCTTAGACGGAGTTAGTGAAGCTTTCTTT	CASSLDGVSEAFF
-	TRBV4-3	TRBJ2-7	-	TGCGCCAGCGGCCGCGGGACAGACTCCTACGAGCAGTACTTC	CASGRGTDSYEQYF
TRBD2	TRBV3-1	TRBJ2-1	-	TGTGCCAGCAGCCTTCGGATGGGCGGGAGGATCAACAATGAGCAGTTCTTC	CASSLRMGGRINNEQFF
-	TRBV7-9	TRBJ1-1	many	TGTGCCAGCAGCGATATGAACACTGAAGCTTTCTTT	CASSDMNTEAFF
TRBD1	TRBV5-8	TRBJ1-1	many	TGTGCCAGCTCCTGGCGGGACAGGGGTCGCACTGAAGCTTTCTTT	CASSWRDRGRTEAFF
TRBD2	TRBV7-7	TRBJ2-3	-	TGTGCCAGCAGCCCCACTCGGGGACTAGCGGGGGGCCGCAGGGCAGATACGCAGTATTTT	CASSPTRGLAGGRRADTQYF
TRBD2	TRBV5-8	TRBJ2-3	many	TGTGCCAGCAGCAGGGTGGCGGGAGATGATACGCAGTATTTT	CASSRVAGDDTQYF
-	TRBV7-9	TRBJ2-5	few	TGTGCCAGCAGCTTAAGCCCAGCGGAATCCCAAGAGACCCAGTACTTC	CASSLSPAESQETQYF
-	TRBV6-2/TRBV6-3	TRBJ2-3	few	TGTGCCAGCAGTTACTTGGCAGAGTTGACAGATACGCAGTATTTT	CASSYLAELTDTQYF
TRBD2	TRBV12-3/TRBV12-4	TRBJ2-3	few	TGTGCCAGCAGTTTTACTAGCGGCACCACAGATACGCAGTATTTT	CASSFTSGTTDTQYF
-	TRBV7-8	TRBJ2-1	many	TGTGCCAGCAGCGAGGGACAAGGGTTGCATGAGCAGTTCTTC	CASSEGQGLHEQFF
-	TRBV5-4	TRBJ1-5	-	TGTGCCAGCAGCCAGGTAGCAGATACGCAGCATTTT	CASSQVADTQHF
TRBD2	TRBV7-2	TRBJ2-3	few	TGTGCCAGCAGCGAGCAAAAGCTACGGGGGGGGCCTCCAGATACGCAGTATTTT	CASSEQKLRGGPPDTQYF
TRBD2	TRBV9	TRBJ2-3	many	TGTGCCAGCAGCCCTGGGGGCGGGGGGGACACAGATACGCAGTATTTT	CASSPGGGGDTDTQYF
-	TRBV29-1	TRBJ2-5	many	TGCAGCGTCCCTCGGGACTTCTCGGAGACCCAGTACTTC	CSVPRDFSETQYF
TRBD2	TRBV19	TRBJ2-7	-	TGTGCCAGTAGTATTCTGCCGGGACTAGCGGAAGAGCAGTACTTC	CASSILPGLAEEQYF
-	TRBV11-2	TRBJ2-2	many	TGTGCCAGCAGCTTAGTTGAGGCCGGGGAGCTGTTTTTT	CASSLVEAGELFF
-	TRBV6-1	TRBJ1-3	-	TGTGCCAGCAACCGGATAGCCCCAGAAAACACCATATATTTT	CASNRIAPENTIYF
-	TRBV4-3	TRBJ2-1	-	TGCGCCAGCAGCCAAGATCTGGGCAGGGACTACAATGAGCAGTTCTTC	CASSQDLGRDYNEQFF